Detailed here is one T cell receptor beta chain. Its antigen is not identified. The investigators amplified TCR beta CDR3 regions from RNA transcripts. When the TCR CDR3 underwent first-round RT-PCR, the HTBI primer set was used. TCRdb recomputed calls from the multiplex PCR reads with MiXCR, one row per CDR3 protein. Altogether 490,000 or so distinct CDR3 sequences are present, approximately 23% being singletons, with the ten largest covering about half. These data come from a study of T cells in Graves' hyperthyroidism and ophthalmopathy. Study results and caveats: Most thyroid clonotypes that were expanded above 0.001 also turned up in blood.

CDR3 size: 13 residues. Trimming cost V 3 bases and J 10 bases; bases outside gene matches: 8. Germline assignment: CDR1 MNHNS and CDR2 SASEGT. Sequenced: blood. This chain uses TRBV6-1 with TRBJ1-1, with 7 bases aligning to TRBD1. The receptor was isolated from a woman aged 65 to 85 with Graves' ophthalmopathy. Here the CDR3 reads CASSENRGPGAFF. In DNA form, the CDR3 reads TGTGCCAGCAGTGAGAACAGGGGCCCGGGAGCTTTCTTT.